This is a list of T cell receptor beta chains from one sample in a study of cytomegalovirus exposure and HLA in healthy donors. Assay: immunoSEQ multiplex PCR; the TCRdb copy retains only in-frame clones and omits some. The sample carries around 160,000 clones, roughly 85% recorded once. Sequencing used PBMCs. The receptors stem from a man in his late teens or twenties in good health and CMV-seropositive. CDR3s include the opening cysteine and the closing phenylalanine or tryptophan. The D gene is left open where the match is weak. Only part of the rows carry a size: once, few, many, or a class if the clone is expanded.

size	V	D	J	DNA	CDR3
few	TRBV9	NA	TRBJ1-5	TGTGCCAGCAGCAGCGACGGGAATAGCAATCAGCCCCAGCATTTT	CASSSDGNSNQPQHF
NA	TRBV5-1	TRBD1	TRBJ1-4	TGCGCCAGCAGCTTGGAATCGACAGGGGAAGAAGAAAAACTGTTTTTT	CASSLESTGEEEKLFF
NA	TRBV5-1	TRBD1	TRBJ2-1	TGCGCCAGCAGCCTGACAGGGGGAACCTACAATGAGCAGTTCTTC	CASSLTGGTYNEQFF
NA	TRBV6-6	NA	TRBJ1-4	TGTGCCAGCATGCAGAAGTCCGCATGGAATGAAAAACTGTTTTTT	CASMQKSAWNEKLFF
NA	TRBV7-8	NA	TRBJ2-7	TGTGCCAGCTCTCAGGGAAAGGGGCACGAGCAGTACTTC	CASSQGKGHEQYF
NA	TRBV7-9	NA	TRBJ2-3	TGTGCCAGCACCATGCGGGGCATAGCAGATACGCAGTATTTT	CASTMRGIADTQYF
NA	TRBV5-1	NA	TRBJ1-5	TGCGCCAGCCGCCAAACGGACCGGGACAATCAGCCCCAGCATTTT	CASRQTDRDNQPQHF
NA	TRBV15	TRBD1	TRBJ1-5	TGTGCCACCAGCAGAGACGCAGGGGGCAGTGAGCCCCAGCATTTT	CATSRDAGGSEPQHF
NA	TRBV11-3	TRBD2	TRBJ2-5	TGTGCCAGCAGCCAGGGACTAGCGAGCCAAGAGACCCAGTACTTC	CASSQGLASQETQYF
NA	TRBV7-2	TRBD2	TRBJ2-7	TGTGCCAGCAGCTTAGGGACTAGCCCCTACGAGCAGTACTTC	CASSLGTSPYEQYF
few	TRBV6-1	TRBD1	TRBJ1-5	TGTGCCACCCTCATTACCGGGACAGGGGCCCAGCATTTT	CATLITGTGAQHF
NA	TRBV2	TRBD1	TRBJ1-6	TGTGCCAGCAGTTCGGGACAGGGGGCTTTAAATTCACCCCTCCACTTT	CASSSGQGALNSPLHF
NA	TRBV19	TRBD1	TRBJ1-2	TGTGCCAGTAGTATGTCGGGACAGGGGACCCTCTATGGCTACACCTTC	CASSMSGQGTLYGYTF
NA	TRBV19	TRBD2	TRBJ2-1	TGTGCCAGTAGTAAGGGACTAGCTAAAAGCTCCTACAATGAGCAGTTCTTC	CASSKGLAKSSYNEQFF
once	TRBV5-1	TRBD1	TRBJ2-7	TGCGCCAGCAGCATTTCCGGGACAGTCTACGAGCAGTACTTC	CASSISGTVYEQYF
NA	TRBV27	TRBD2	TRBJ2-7	TGTGCCAGCAGCCGAAGACTAGCGGGAGGAGTCGAGCAGTACTTC	CASSRRLAGGVEQYF